These T cell receptor beta chains were read from a single sample in a study of shared clonotypes between healthy human individuals. Data came from immunoSEQ multiplex PCR; TCRdb stores just in-frame clones and leaves some out. The sample consists of about 980,000 clones, 76% of them appearing once. Sequencing input: memory CD4+ T cells sorted from blood. The origin of the receptors is a man younger than 35 in good health. CDR3s include the opening cysteine and the closing phenylalanine or tryptophan. Fields, in order: CDR3 DNA, CDR3 protein, clone size, V gene, J gene, D gene. The D gene is left open where the match is weak. Clone sizes are given selectively: once, few, many, or a class where the clone is expanded.

CDR3 DNA: TGTGCCAGCAGTGAAGCGCGACAGGGGGCCCACGAGCAGTACTTC
CDR3 protein: CASSEARQGAHEQYF
clone size: -
V gene: TRBV2
J gene: TRBJ2-7
D gene: TRBD1

CDR3 DNA: TGTGCCAGCAGCCCAGTAGCGGGGGGCGTCTACGAGCAGTACTTC
CDR3 protein: CASSPVAGGVYEQYF
clone size: -
V gene: TRBV7-6
J gene: TRBJ2-7
D gene: TRBD2

CDR3 DNA: TGTGCCAGCAGCCCGACAGGGCCCCTTGGGCAGTACTTC
CDR3 protein: CASSPTGPLGQYF
clone size: -
V gene: TRBV11-2
J gene: TRBJ2-7
D gene: TRBD1

CDR3 DNA: TGTGCCAGCACCCGAGAGGCTAGCGCATACGAGCAGTACTTC
CDR3 protein: CASTREASAYEQYF
clone size: once
V gene: TRBV5-6
J gene: TRBJ2-7
D gene: -

CDR3 DNA: TGTGCCAGCAGTGGCACAGAAAGCGGGCACACTGAAGCTTTCTTT
CDR3 protein: CASSGTESGHTEAFF
clone size: once
V gene: TRBV6-5
J gene: TRBJ1-1
D gene: -

CDR3 DNA: TGTGCCAGCAGCTACAGAAACTATGGCTACACCTTC
CDR3 protein: CASSYRNYGYTF
clone size: -
V gene: TRBV7-2
J gene: TRBJ1-2
D gene: -

CDR3 DNA: TGTGCCAGCAGCTCTTGGGGGGGTAGTGAAAAACTGTTTTTT
CDR3 protein: CASSSWGGSEKLFF
clone size: -
V gene: TRBV5-6
J gene: TRBJ1-4
D gene: -

CDR3 DNA: TGTGCCAGTAGTATTGGCAAACCGTACCAAGAGACCCAGTACTTC
CDR3 protein: CASSIGKPYQETQYF
clone size: -
V gene: TRBV19
J gene: TRBJ2-5
D gene: -

CDR3 DNA: TGTGCCAGCTCAACCAGGGGCTCTAACTATGGCTACACCTTC
CDR3 protein: CASSTRGSNYGYTF
clone size: -
V gene: TRBV18
J gene: TRBJ1-2
D gene: -

CDR3 DNA: TGTGCCAGCAGTCTGGGGGGGGGAGGTGAAAAACTGTTTTTT
CDR3 protein: CASSLGGGGEKLFF
clone size: -
V gene: TRBV6-6
J gene: TRBJ1-4
D gene: -

CDR3 DNA: TGTGCCAGCAGCCGGCAGGCGGGAGTGGGCACAGATACGCAGTATTTT
CDR3 protein: CASSRQAGVGTDTQYF
clone size: -
V gene: TRBV5-6
J gene: TRBJ2-3
D gene: TRBD2

CDR3 DNA: TGTGCCAGCAGCACTCCGGGACTAGCGGCCAGCACAGATACGCAGTATTTT
CDR3 protein: CASSTPGLAASTDTQYF
clone size: -
V gene: TRBV5-6
J gene: TRBJ2-3
D gene: TRBD2

CDR3 DNA: TGTGCCAGCAGCGCGACAGGGGGTAGGGAAGGGACCCAGTACTTC
CDR3 protein: CASSATGGREGTQYF
clone size: -
V gene: TRBV6-6
J gene: TRBJ2-5
D gene: TRBD1

CDR3 DNA: TGTGCCAGCAGCTCCGGGACAGGGCTCAATCAGCCCCAGCATTTT
CDR3 protein: CASSSGTGLNQPQHF
clone size: -
V gene: TRBV6-5
J gene: TRBJ1-5
D gene: TRBD1

CDR3 DNA: TGTGCCAGCAGCCCCGGAGGGAGGCAAGAGACCCAGTACTTC
CDR3 protein: CASSPGGRQETQYF
clone size: -
V gene: TRBV7-2
J gene: TRBJ2-5
D gene: -

CDR3 DNA: TGTGCCAGCAGCTCGCAGACTGAAGCTTTCTTT
CDR3 protein: CASSSQTEAFF
clone size: -
V gene: TRBV7-2
J gene: TRBJ1-1
D gene: -

CDR3 DNA: TGCAGTGCTAGAGATCCGGCAGGGATGTTCTTC
CDR3 protein: CSARDPAGMFF
clone size: -
V gene: TRBV20-1
J gene: TRBJ2-1
D gene: -

CDR3 DNA: TGTGCCAGCTCCGGGGTCCAAGAGACCCAGTACTTC
CDR3 protein: CASSGVQETQYF
clone size: -
V gene: TRBV9
J gene: TRBJ2-5
D gene: -

CDR3 DNA: TGCGCCAGCGCGACCCACCAGAACACTGAAGCTTTCTTT
CDR3 protein: CASATHQNTEAFF
clone size: -
V gene: TRBV5-1
J gene: TRBJ1-1
D gene: -

CDR3 DNA: TGTGCCAGTAGTACCCCAACCCTCGGGGATGGCTACACCTTC
CDR3 protein: CASSTPTLGDGYTF
clone size: -
V gene: TRBV19
J gene: TRBJ1-2
D gene: -

CDR3 DNA: TGCGCCAGCAGTCAACCCCCGGGAGTACGACCGAACTATGGCTACACCTTC
CDR3 protein: CASSQPPGVRPNYGYTF
clone size: -
V gene: TRBV23-1
J gene: TRBJ1-2
D gene: -

CDR3 DNA: TGCGCCAGCAGCTTGACAGGGGAGGGCACCGGGGAGCTGTTTTTT
CDR3 protein: CASSLTGEGTGELFF
clone size: -
V gene: TRBV5-1
J gene: TRBJ2-2
D gene: -

CDR3 DNA: TGTGCCAGCAGCTTAAGGGACAGTGGCGAGCAGTACTTC
CDR3 protein: CASSLRDSGEQYF
clone size: -
V gene: TRBV7-9
J gene: TRBJ2-7
D gene: TRBD1

CDR3 DNA: TGTGCCAGCTCACCCCCGAACACCGGGGAGCTGTTTTTT
CDR3 protein: CASSPPNTGELFF
clone size: -
V gene: TRBV18
J gene: TRBJ2-2
D gene: -

CDR3 DNA: TGTGCCAGCAGCTCATTCAGGGGGGCCAAAAACATTCAGTACTTC
CDR3 protein: CASSSFRGAKNIQYF
clone size: -
V gene: TRBV28
J gene: TRBJ2-4
D gene: TRBD1

CDR3 DNA: TGTGCCAGCAGCTTGAATAGCGGGGGCCTAGATACGCAGTATTTT
CDR3 protein: CASSLNSGGLDTQYF
clone size: once
V gene: TRBV7-8
J gene: TRBJ2-3
D gene: TRBD2

CDR3 DNA: TGCGCCAGCAGCTTGGACGGGGCCGCAACTCCCTCACCCCTCCACTTT
CDR3 protein: CASSLDGAATPSPLHF
clone size: -
V gene: TRBV5-1
J gene: TRBJ1-6
D gene: -

CDR3 DNA: TGTGCCGGCGGGGGCCACCTGGGGGAGACCCAGTACTTC
CDR3 protein: CAGGGHLGETQYF
clone size: -
V gene: TRBV2
J gene: TRBJ2-5
D gene: -

CDR3 DNA: TGCGCCAGCAGCACGGACAGGGGGGCAGTGCGGGAGCTGTTTTTT
CDR3 protein: CASSTDRGAVRELFF
clone size: -
V gene: TRBV5-1
J gene: TRBJ2-2
D gene: TRBD1

CDR3 DNA: TGTGCCAGCAGCCCGTCACTGACCTACAATGAGCAGTTCTTC
CDR3 protein: CASSPSLTYNEQFF
clone size: -
V gene: TRBV5-5
J gene: TRBJ2-1
D gene: -

CDR3 DNA: TGCGCCAGCAGCCAAGGGCAGGGGTTGACCGGGGAGCTGTTTTTT
CDR3 protein: CASSQGQGLTGELFF
clone size: -
V gene: TRBV4-1
J gene: TRBJ2-2
D gene: -

CDR3 DNA: TGTGCCAGCAGCTTAAATGTCGGGCGAACGAACACCGGGGAGCTGTTTTTT
CDR3 protein: CASSLNVGRTNTGELFF
clone size: -
V gene: TRBV7-3
J gene: TRBJ2-2
D gene: -

CDR3 DNA: TGCGCCAGCAGCTTGGGGCAGGGACGTGCTGAAGCTTTCTTT
CDR3 protein: CASSLGQGRAEAFF
clone size: -
V gene: TRBV5-1
J gene: TRBJ1-1
D gene: -

CDR3 DNA: TGTGCCAGCAGCTTAGGGGCAGGGAACACTGAAGCTTTCTTT
CDR3 protein: CASSLGAGNTEAFF
clone size: -
V gene: TRBV7-9
J gene: TRBJ1-1
D gene: -

CDR3 DNA: TGTGCCAGCAGCGTAGGGCTAGCGGGGTTGGAGACCCAGTACTTC
CDR3 protein: CASSVGLAGLETQYF
clone size: -
V gene: TRBV9
J gene: TRBJ2-5
D gene: TRBD2

CDR3 DNA: TGTGCCAGCTCACCTAACACAGGGGACTATGGCTACACCTTC
CDR3 protein: CASSPNTGDYGYTF
clone size: -
V gene: TRBV18
J gene: TRBJ1-2
D gene: TRBD1

CDR3 DNA: TGCGCCAGCAGCTTGAGAACAGGGGGAGAAAAACTGTTTTTT
CDR3 protein: CASSLRTGGEKLFF
clone size: -
V gene: TRBV5-1
J gene: TRBJ1-4
D gene: TRBD1

CDR3 DNA: TGTGCCAGCAGCTTCCCGGAGTCTATGAGGGGCTACACCTTC
CDR3 protein: CASSFPESMRGYTF
clone size: few
V gene: TRBV7-2
J gene: TRBJ1-2
D gene: -

CDR3 DNA: TGTGCCAGCACTCCGGGACTAGTGGGGAATGAGCAGTTCTTC
CDR3 protein: CASTPGLVGNEQFF
clone size: -
V gene: TRBV9
J gene: TRBJ2-1
D gene: TRBD2

CDR3 DNA: TGCGCCAGCAGCTCCCAACCTACCGTATGGATCACTGAAGCTTTCTTT
CDR3 protein: CASSSQPTVWITEAFF
clone size: few
V gene: TRBV5-1
J gene: TRBJ1-1
D gene: -

CDR3 DNA: TGTGCCAGCAACCTCGGGGGGATGGGGACTGAAGCTTTCTTT
CDR3 protein: CASNLGGMGTEAFF
clone size: -
V gene: TRBV5-4
J gene: TRBJ1-1
D gene: -

CDR3 DNA: TGTGCCAGCAGCGTCCGGGACGCTTATCCTGGGGCCAACGTCCTGACTTTC
CDR3 protein: CASSVRDAYPGANVLTF
clone size: -
V gene: TRBV9
J gene: TRBJ2-6
D gene: -

CDR3 DNA: TGTGCCAGCAGCTTAGTAGTTGCTAGCGGGAGTTTTGGTACGCAGTATTTT
CDR3 protein: CASSLVVASGSFGTQYF
clone size: -
V gene: TRBV7-8
J gene: TRBJ2-3
D gene: TRBD2

CDR3 DNA: TGTGCCTGGAGTGTACTTCGGGAGCAGTACTTC
CDR3 protein: CAWSVLREQYF
clone size: once
V gene: TRBV30
J gene: TRBJ2-7
D gene: -

CDR3 DNA: TGCGCCAGCAGCCCGACAGCCATACGACCTAATGAAAAACTGTTTTTT
CDR3 protein: CASSPTAIRPNEKLFF
clone size: few
V gene: TRBV5-1
J gene: TRBJ1-4
D gene: -

CDR3 DNA: TGTGCCAGCTCAAACGGACACGGACACTACGAGCAGTACTTC
CDR3 protein: CASSNGHGHYEQYF
clone size: -
V gene: TRBV18
J gene: TRBJ2-7
D gene: -

CDR3 DNA: TGTGCCAGCAGCTTCTCCTGGGAGTCCTACGAGCAGTACTTC
CDR3 protein: CASSFSWESYEQYF
clone size: -
V gene: TRBV9
J gene: TRBJ2-7
D gene: -

CDR3 DNA: TGTGCCAGCAAGGCACAGGGAATGGTCGACGAGCAGTACTTC
CDR3 protein: CASKAQGMVDEQYF
clone size: -
V gene: TRBV11-2
J gene: TRBJ2-7
D gene: -

CDR3 DNA: TGCAGTGCTGGACTAGCGGGCACTCAGTACTTC
CDR3 protein: CSAGLAGTQYF
clone size: -
V gene: TRBV20-1
J gene: TRBJ2-7
D gene: TRBD2

CDR3 DNA: TGTGCCAGCAGCGAGAGGACAGGGGCATTTTCGAACACTGAAGCTTTCTTT
CDR3 protein: CASSERTGAFSNTEAFF
clone size: -
V gene: TRBV13
J gene: TRBJ1-1
D gene: TRBD1

CDR3 DNA: TGTGCCAGCAGAGTTGGACAGGCACAGACCCAGTACTTC
CDR3 protein: CASRVGQAQTQYF
clone size: -
V gene: TRBV7-9
J gene: TRBJ2-5
D gene: TRBD1

CDR3 DNA: TGTGCCAGCAGCAGACCGACAGGGGGCGCGAACGAGCAGTACTTC
CDR3 protein: CASSRPTGGANEQYF
clone size: -
V gene: TRBV7-2
J gene: TRBJ2-7
D gene: TRBD1

CDR3 DNA: TGTGCCAGCAGCGTAGGCGAGGGAGGGTATTACGAGCAGTACTTC
CDR3 protein: CASSVGEGGYYEQYF
clone size: -
V gene: TRBV9
J gene: TRBJ2-7
D gene: TRBD2

CDR3 DNA: TGTGCCACCAGCAGAGATGACTTCACGGGAGGCTACACCTTC
CDR3 protein: CATSRDDFTGGYTF
clone size: -
V gene: TRBV15
J gene: TRBJ1-2
D gene: -

CDR3 DNA: TGCGCCAGTACCCCGATCTTGTACTTC
CDR3 protein: CASTPILYF
clone size: -
V gene: TRBV5-1
J gene: TRBJ2-5
D gene: -

CDR3 DNA: TGCGCCAGCTCTAGCGGGAGCCCCTACGAGCAGTACTTC
CDR3 protein: CASSSGSPYEQYF
clone size: -
V gene: TRBV5-1
J gene: TRBJ2-7
D gene: TRBD2

CDR3 DNA: TGTGCCTGGAGGATTGGGACAGGGGGCTTGGACGAGCAGTACTTC
CDR3 protein: CAWRIGTGGLDEQYF
clone size: -
V gene: TRBV30
J gene: TRBJ2-7
D gene: TRBD1

CDR3 DNA: TGCAGCGTTCAAGACAGGGGGCTGAAGGCAGAATATGAAGCTTTCTTT
CDR3 protein: CSVQDRGLKAEYEAFF
clone size: -
V gene: TRBV29-1
J gene: TRBJ1-1
D gene: TRBD1

CDR3 DNA: TGTGCCAGCAGGGACATAGCGGGAGGAAGCAATGAGCAGTTCTTC
CDR3 protein: CASRDIAGGSNEQFF
clone size: -
V gene: TRBV6-1
J gene: TRBJ2-1
D gene: TRBD2